This TCR beta chain was documented in a study of radiotherapy plus CTLA-4 blockade in lung cancer. Broader study findings: How blood T cell clones changed early, along with interferon-beta, reportedly forecast response best.

CDR1 and CDR2 from the germline V gene are SNHLY and FYNNEI. V dropped 6 bases and J dropped 3; count of bases not matched to a gene: 11. The CDR3 covers 16 residues. Profiled with immunoSEQ multiplex PCR; TCRdb holds only in-frame clones, not every one. The sample has 80,000 to 100,000 clones, approximately 85% seen once. About this clone: As yet, its antigen is unknown.

Sequenced here: peripheral blood, sampled from a patient treated with radiotherapy plus ipilimumab. V usage is TRBV2 and J usage is TRBJ1-2; TRBD1 matches at 9 bases. The sequence came from a human donor with non-small cell lung cancer who had a partial response to radiotherapy plus ipilimumab. CDR3 sequence: CASRGTGSGPYYGYTF. Written as DNA, the CDR3 is TGTGCCAGCAGGGGGACAGGGTCGGGCCCTTACTATGGCTACACCTTC.